This T cell receptor beta chain derives from a study of blood T cell repertoires in COVID-19. Study at large: PBMCs, B-cell-depleted T cells, or T cells provided the cDNA or gDNA that made up the material.

This clone appeared a few times. The V gene end was trimmed by 0 bases and the J gene end by 5 bases; junction bases not matched to a gene: 5. Germline assignment: CDR1 SGDLS and CDR2 YYNGEE. The CDR3 length is 16 residues. Authors' methods: From reference gene primer amplification, estimates of nucleated cell counts were derived. This table comes from immunoSEQ multiplex PCR, and its TCRdb copy is limited to in-frame clones, with some not included. The V and J calls and the clone size are those of that table, but D and trimming were determined from the DNA. Of about 110,000 clones listed, around 83% are singletons.

This chain joins TRBV9 and TRBJ2-2, with 9 nucleotides matching TRBD2. The origin of this receptor is a woman in her seventies with acute or convalescent COVID-19. Sample: peripheral blood. The CDR3 nucleotides are TGTGCCAGCAGCGTAGATAGCGGGAGAGCGACCGGGGAGCTGTTTTTT. It yields the protein CASSVDSGRATGELFF.